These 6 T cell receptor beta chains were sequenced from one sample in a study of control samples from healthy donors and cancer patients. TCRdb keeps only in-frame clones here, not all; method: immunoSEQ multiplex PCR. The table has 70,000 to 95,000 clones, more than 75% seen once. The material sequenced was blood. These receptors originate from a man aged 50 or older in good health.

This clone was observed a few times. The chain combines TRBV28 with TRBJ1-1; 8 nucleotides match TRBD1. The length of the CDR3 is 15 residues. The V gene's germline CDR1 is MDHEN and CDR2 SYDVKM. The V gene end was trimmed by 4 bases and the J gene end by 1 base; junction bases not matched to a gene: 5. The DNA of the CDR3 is TGTGCCAGCAGTTCGTTGGGACAGGAGAACACTGAAGCTTTCTTT. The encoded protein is CASSSLGQENTEAFF. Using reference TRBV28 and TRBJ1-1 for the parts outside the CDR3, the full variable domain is DVKVTQSSRYLVKRTGEKVFLECVQDMDHENMFWYRQDPGLGLRLIYFSYDVKMKEKGDIPEGYSVSREKKERFSLILESASTNQTSMYLCASSSLGQENTEAFFGQGTRLTVV.

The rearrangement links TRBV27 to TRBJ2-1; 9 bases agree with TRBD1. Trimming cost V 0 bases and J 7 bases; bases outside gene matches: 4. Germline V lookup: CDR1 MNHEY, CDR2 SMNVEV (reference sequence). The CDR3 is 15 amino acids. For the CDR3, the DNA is TGTGCCAGCAGTTTATCCGGGACAGGGAGGAATGAGCAGTTCTTC. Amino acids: CASSLSGTGRNEQFF.

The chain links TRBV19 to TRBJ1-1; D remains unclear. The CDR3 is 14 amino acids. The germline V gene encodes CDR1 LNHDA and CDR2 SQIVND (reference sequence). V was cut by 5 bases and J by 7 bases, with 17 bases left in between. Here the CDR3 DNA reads TGTGCCAGTAGTCCGCAGGTAACAATGAGTGAAGCTTTCTTT. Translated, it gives CASSPQVTMSEAFF.

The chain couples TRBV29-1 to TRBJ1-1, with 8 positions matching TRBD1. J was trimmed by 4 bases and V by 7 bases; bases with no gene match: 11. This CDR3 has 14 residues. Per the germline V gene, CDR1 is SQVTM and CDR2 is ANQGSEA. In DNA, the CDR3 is TGCAGCGGCCGCCTGGTTGACAGGGGCACTGAAGCTTTCTTT. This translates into CSGRLVDRGTEAFF. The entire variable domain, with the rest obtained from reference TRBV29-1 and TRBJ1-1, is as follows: SAVISQKPSRDICQRGTSLTIQCQVDSQVTMMFWYRQQPGQSLTLIATANQGSEATYESGFVIDKFPISRPNLTFSTLTVSNMSPEDSSIYLCSGRLVDRGTEAFFGQGTRLTVV.

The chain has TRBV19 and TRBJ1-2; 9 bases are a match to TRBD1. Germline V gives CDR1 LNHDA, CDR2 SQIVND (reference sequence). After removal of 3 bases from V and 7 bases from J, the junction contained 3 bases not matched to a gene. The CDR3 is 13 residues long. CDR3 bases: TGTGCCAGTAGTATCGGACAGGGGTTTGGCTACACCTTC. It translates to CASSIGQGFGYTF.

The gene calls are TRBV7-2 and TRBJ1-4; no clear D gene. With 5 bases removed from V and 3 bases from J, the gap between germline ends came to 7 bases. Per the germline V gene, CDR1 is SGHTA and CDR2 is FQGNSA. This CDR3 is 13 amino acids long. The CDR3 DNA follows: TGTGCCAGCAGCCGCGAGCCTAATGAAAAACTGTTTTTT. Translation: CASSREPNEKLFF.